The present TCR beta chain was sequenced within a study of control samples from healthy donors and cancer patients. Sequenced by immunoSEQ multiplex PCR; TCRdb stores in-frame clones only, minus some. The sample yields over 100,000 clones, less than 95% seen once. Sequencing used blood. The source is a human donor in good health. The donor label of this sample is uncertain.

DNA of the CDR3: TGTGCCAGTAGTCAGGCGAACACTGAAGCTTTCTTT. Its protein is CASSQANTEAFF. This rearrangement joins TRBV19 to TRBJ1-1; D remains ambiguous. V was pared by 5 bases and J by 1 base, with 5 bases between. There are 12 residues in the CDR3. CDR1 and CDR2 from the germline V gene are LNHDA and SQIVND (reference sequence). The variable domain in full, completed from reference TRBV19 and TRBJ1-1, reads DGGITQSPKYLFRKEGQNVTLSCEQNLNHDAMYWYRQDPGQGLRLIYYSQIVNDFQKGDIAEGYSVSREKKESFPLTVTSAQKNPTAFYLCASSQANTEAFFGQGTRLTVV.